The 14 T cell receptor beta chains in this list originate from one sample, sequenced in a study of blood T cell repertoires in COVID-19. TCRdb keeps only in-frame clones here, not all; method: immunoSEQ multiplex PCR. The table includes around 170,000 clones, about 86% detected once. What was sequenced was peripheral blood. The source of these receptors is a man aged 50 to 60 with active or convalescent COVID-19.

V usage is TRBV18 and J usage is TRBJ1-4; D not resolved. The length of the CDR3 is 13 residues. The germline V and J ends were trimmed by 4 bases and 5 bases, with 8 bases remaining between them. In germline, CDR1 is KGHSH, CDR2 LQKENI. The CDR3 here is CASSRSGNEKLFF. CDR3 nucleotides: TGTGCCAGCTCACGTAGCGGAAATGAAAAACTGTTTTTT.

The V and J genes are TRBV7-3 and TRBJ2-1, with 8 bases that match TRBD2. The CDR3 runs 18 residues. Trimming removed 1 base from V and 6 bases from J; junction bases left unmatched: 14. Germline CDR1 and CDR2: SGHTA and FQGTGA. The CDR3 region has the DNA TGTGCCAGCAGCTTAAGAAAAGACGGAAGCGGGAGCGGCAATGAGCAGTTCTTC. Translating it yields CASSLRKDGSGSGNEQFF.

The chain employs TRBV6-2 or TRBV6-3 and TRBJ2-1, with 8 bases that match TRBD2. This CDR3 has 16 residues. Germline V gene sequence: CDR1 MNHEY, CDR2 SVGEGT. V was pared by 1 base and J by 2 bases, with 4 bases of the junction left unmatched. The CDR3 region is CASSYLSGSPYNEQFF. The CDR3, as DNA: TGTGCCAGCAGTTACTTAAGCGGGAGTCCCTACAATGAGCAGTTCTTC.

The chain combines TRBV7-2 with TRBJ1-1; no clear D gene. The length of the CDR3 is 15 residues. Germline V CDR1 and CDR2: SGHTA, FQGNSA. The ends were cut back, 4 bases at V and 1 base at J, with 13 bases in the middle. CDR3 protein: CASSSLVRRNTEAFF. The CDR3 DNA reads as TGTGCCAGCAGCTCCCTTGTTAGGAGGAACACTGAAGCTTTCTTT. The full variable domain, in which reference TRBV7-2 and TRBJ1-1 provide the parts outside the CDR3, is GAGVSQSPSNKVTEKGKDVELRCDPISGHTALYWYRQSLGQGLEFLIYFQGNSAPDKSGLPSDRFSAERTGGSVSTLTIQRTQQEDSAVYLCASSSLVRRNTEAFFGQGTRLTVV.

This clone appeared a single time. Here the CDR3 reads CASSVLRGGQPQHF. For the CDR3, the DNA is TGCGCCAGCAGCGTATTAAGGGGCGGACAGCCCCAGCATTTT. The chain employs TRBV4-1 and TRBJ1-5; D might be TRBD1 (5 bases). This CDR3 has 14 amino acids. Germline CDR1 is MGHRA and CDR2 is YSYEKL. Trimming pared 5 bases from V and 7 bases from J, leaving 15 bases between.

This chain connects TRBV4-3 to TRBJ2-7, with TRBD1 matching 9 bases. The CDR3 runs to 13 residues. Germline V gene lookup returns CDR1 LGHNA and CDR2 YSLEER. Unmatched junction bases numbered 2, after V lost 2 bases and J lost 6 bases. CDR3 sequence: CASSQTTGGEQYF. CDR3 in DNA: TGCGCCAGCAGCCAAACGACAGGGGGCGAGCAGTACTTC.

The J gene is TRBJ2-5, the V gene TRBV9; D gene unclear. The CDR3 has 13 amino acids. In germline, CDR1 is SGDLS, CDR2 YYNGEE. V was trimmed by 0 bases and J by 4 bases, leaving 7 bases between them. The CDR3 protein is CASSVGLRETQYF. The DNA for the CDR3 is TGTGCCAGCAGCGTAGGTTTGAGAGAGACCCAGTACTTC.

CDR3 bases: TGTGCCAGCAGTCTCGGGACAGGGTATGGCTACACCTTC. Protein sequence: CASSLGTGYGYTF. The chain is built from TRBV6-5 and TRBJ1-2; TRBD1 agrees at 9 bases. Germline assignment: CDR1 MNHEY and CDR2 SVGAGI. After removal of 5 bases from V and 5 bases from J, the junction contained 3 bases not matched to a gene. This CDR3 comprises 13 residues.

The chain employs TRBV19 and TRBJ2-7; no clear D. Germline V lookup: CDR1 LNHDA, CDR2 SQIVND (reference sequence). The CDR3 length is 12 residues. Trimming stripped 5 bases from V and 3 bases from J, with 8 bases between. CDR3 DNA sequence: TGTGCCAGTAGTTCGCGGAACTACGAGCAGTACTTC. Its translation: CASSSRNYEQYF. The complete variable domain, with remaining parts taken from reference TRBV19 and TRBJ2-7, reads DGGITQSPKYLFRKEGQNVTLSCEQNLNHDAMYWYRQDPGQGLRLIYYSQIVNDFQKGDIAEGYSVSREKKESFPLTVTSAQKNPTAFYLCASSSRNYEQYFGPGTRLTVT.

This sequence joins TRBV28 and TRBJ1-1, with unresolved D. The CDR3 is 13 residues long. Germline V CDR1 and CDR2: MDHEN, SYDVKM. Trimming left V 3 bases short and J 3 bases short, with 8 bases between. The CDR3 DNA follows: TGTGCCAGCAGTTTGGGGAGGGACACTGAAGCTTTCTTT. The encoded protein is CASSLGRDTEAFF.

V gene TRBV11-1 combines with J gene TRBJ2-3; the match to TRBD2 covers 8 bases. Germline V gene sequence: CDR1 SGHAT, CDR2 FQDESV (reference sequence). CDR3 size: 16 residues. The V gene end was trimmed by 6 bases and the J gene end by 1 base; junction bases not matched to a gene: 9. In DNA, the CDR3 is TGTGCCAGCAGGGAAAAGCGGGAGCTAGGCACAGATACGCAGTATTTT. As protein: CASREKRELGTDTQYF.

The CDR3 is CASSLWLPTGGFSPLHF. As DNA, the CDR3 is TGTGCCAGCAGTTTATGGCTCCCGACAGGGGGCTTTTCACCCCTCCACTTT. The gene calls are TRBV27 and TRBJ1-6; 10 nucleotides match TRBD1. Germline V gene data show CDR1 as MNHEY and CDR2 as SMNVEV (reference sequence). V shed 1 base, J shed 9 bases, and the junction held 9 bases outside the gene matches. The CDR3 has 17 residues.

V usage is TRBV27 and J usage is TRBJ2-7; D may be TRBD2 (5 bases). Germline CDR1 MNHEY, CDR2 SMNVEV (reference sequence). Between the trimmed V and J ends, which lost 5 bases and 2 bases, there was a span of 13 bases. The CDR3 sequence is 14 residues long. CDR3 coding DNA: TGTGCCAGCAGTCCCTTCCGGGATCCCTACGAGCAGTACTTC. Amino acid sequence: CASSPFRDPYEQYF.

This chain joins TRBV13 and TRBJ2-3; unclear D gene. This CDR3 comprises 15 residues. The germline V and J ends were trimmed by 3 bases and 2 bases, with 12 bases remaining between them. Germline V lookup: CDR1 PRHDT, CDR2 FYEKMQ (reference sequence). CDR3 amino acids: CASSFRLRNTDTQYF. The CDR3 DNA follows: TGTGCCAGCAGCTTTAGACTGCGTAACACAGATACGCAGTATTTT.